Listed below are T cell receptor beta chains from one sample, sequenced in a study of shared clonotypes between healthy human individuals. This table comes from immunoSEQ multiplex PCR, and its TCRdb copy is limited to in-frame clones, with some not included. Altogether approximately 1.5 million clones are present, around 98.5% being singletons, with the ten largest covering roughly 0.35%. Input material: naive CD4+ T cells sorted from blood. Receptors were obtained from a man aged 25 to 40 in good health. The conserved cysteine and the conserved F or W are not part of the CDR3 here.

v_call | cdr3_aa
TRBV5-1 | ASSSIYDGEQF
TRBV18 | ASSPGLGGYTGELF
TRBV30 | AWSVGGSDTQY
TRBV7-6 | ASSLNPGGSGNTIY
TRBV6-5 | ASSWTSELYNEQF
TRBV9 | ASSARTSGYNEQF
TRBV27 | ASSFTSASDTQY
TRBV19 | ASSQHARAVAKNIQY
TRBV6-1 | ASSGYRGRVSFEAF
TRBV28 | ASSSVRWGSGNTIY
TRBV7-9 | ASSFGRYNEQF
TRBV10-3 | AISLGGTSYNEQF
TRBV7-2 | ASSKTLAGGYNEQY
TRBV5-1 | ASSSQALGTRNTGELF
TRBV5-4 | ASSSSGRTDTQY
TRBV30 | AWSVSGGYGYT
TRBV5-1 | ASSPDRDYEQY
TRBV5-8 | ASSDLGDEQF
TRBV30 | AWSPGDTEAF
TRBV28 | ASSLTLGEQY
TRBV5-1 | ASSLVGTNYGYT
TRBV4-1 | ASSRGTGAVETEAF
TRBV6-4 | ASSATSGRLAYNEQF
TRBV14 | ASSQDRGREQY
TRBV2 | ASSYEARVANQPQH
TRBV14 | ASSQGIANTGELF
TRBV9 | ASSVAQGANTGELF
TRBV10-3 | ALGLAGVSTQY
TRBV18 | ASSPLAGGPTDTQY
TRBV6-1 | ASSEDVRGQETQY
TRBV14 | ASSRTSTDTQY
TRBV5-1 | ASSLAGQSAGELF
TRBV28 | ASISGARVSGNTIY
TRBV19 | ASSMGFSSMNTEAF
TRBV2 | ASSEVGQGLTKNIQY
TRBV5-6 | ASSSGTSVYNEQF
TRBV7-2 | ASSSPPREQF
TRBV4-3 | ASSQEVKRDRPWYEQY
TRBV15 | ATSRGPTAAGNTIY
TRBV2 | ASSENGGREAEQY
TRBV27 | ASSLSGTTFPYNEQF
TRBV2 | ASSQEYEQY
TRBV19 | ASSIRGQGLNQPQH
TRBV9 | ASSVSSSYNEQF
TRBV28 | ASSFTAGYGYT
TRBV9 | ASSVVAGATDYEQY
TRBV11-2 | ASSLSGRVNEQF
TRBV7-3 | ASSTTSIDTQY
TRBV5-1 | ASSLQAGGYT
TRBV5-4 | ASSRTGTPEAF
TRBV28 | ASSPPKVREQF
TRBV5-1 | ASSGTAANTGELF
TRBV11-3 | ASSLRQDTEAF
TRBV29-1 | SVDVGKRNTQY
TRBV4-2 | ASSRRLAGTSSYEQY
TRBV10-3 | AISVQQVGNEQF
TRBV6-1 | ASRGQNTEAF
TRBV5-1 | ASRNWGGPSETQY
TRBV5-4 | ASSLIGSVNTEAF